The 11 T cell receptor beta chains given below trace back to one sample, sequenced in a study of T cells in Graves' hyperthyroidism and ophthalmopathy. Amplification targeted TCR beta CDR3 regions from RNA transcripts. Using the HTBI primer set, a first-round RT-PCR was run on the TCR CDR3. One entry per CDR3 protein, called by TCRdb with MiXCR from the multiplex PCR reads. The data contain over 400,000 distinct CDR3 sequences, about 22% of them singletons. The sequenced sample consisted of blood. These receptors were obtained from a woman in her 70s with Graves' ophthalmopathy.

The rearrangement joins TRBV2 to TRBJ1-1; D possibly corresponds to TRBD1 (5 bases). The CDR3 runs to 12 residues. Trimming took 7 bases from V and 4 from J, leaving 10 bases between them. Germline values: CDR1 SNHLY, CDR2 FYNNEI. The CDR3 coding sequence is TGTGCCAGCACCACGGGGACCACTGAAGCTTTCTTT. Translating gives CASTTGTTEAFF. Based on the CDR3 plus reference TRBV2 and TRBJ1-1, the full variable domain is EPEVTQTPSHQVTQMGQEVILRCVPISNHLYFYWYRQILGQKVEFLVSFYNNEISEKSEIFDDQFSVERPDGSNFTLKIRSTKLEDSAMYFCASTTGTTEAFFGQGTRLTVV.

This chain connects TRBV5-1 to TRBJ2-6; D is unclear. The CDR3 contains 14 residues. The V and J ends lost 7 bases and 4 bases respectively, with 12 bases between them. Germline V lookup: CDR1 SGHRS, CDR2 YFSETQ. The chain's CDR3 is CASVDRVGANVLTF. Written as DNA, the CDR3 is TGCGCCAGCGTTGATCGGGTCGGGGCCAACGTCCTGACTTTC. Full variable domain (rest looked up from reference TRBV5-1 and TRBJ2-6): KAGVTQTPRYLIKTRGQQVTLSCSPISGHRSVSWYQQTPGQGLQFLFEYFSETQRNKGNFPGRFSGRQFSNSRSEMNVSTLELGDSALYLCASVDRVGANVLTFGAGSRLTVL.

This clonotype was seen ten or more times. This chain links TRBV15 with TRBJ1-1, with D perhaps TRBD1 (6 bases). The germline CDR1 and CDR2 sequences are LNHNV and YYDKDF (reference sequence). Trimming removed 8 bases from V and 4 bases from J, with 14 bases in between. The CDR3 spans 13 residues. This CDR3 reads CATAPGEGTEAFF. In nucleotides, the CDR3 is TGTGCCACCGCCCCAGGGGAGGGCACTGAAGCTTTCTTT.

This clonotype was counted between two and nine times. The chain joins TRBV7-2 to TRBJ2-7; D might be TRBD2 (5 bases). V lost 6 bases and J 2 bases, leaving 11 bases between the germline ends. The germline V gene encodes CDR1 SGHTA and CDR2 FQGNSA. The CDR3 extends over 13 amino acids. CDR3 sequence (DNA): TGTGCCAGCAGGTCCCCGGGGACCTACGAGCAGTACTTC. Translation: CASRSPGTYEQYF.

The chain links TRBV30 to TRBJ2-7, with 7 bases identical to TRBD2. Per germline, CDR1 GTSNPN and CDR2 SVGIG (reference sequence). The length of the CDR3 is 14 residues. V shed 1 base, J shed 1 base, and the junction held 4 bases outside the gene matches. The CDR3 loop reads CAWSAGGSSYEQYF. Written as DNA, the CDR3 is TGTGCCTGGAGTGCAGGCGGGAGTTCCTACGAGCAGTACTTC.

The V and J genes are TRBV5-1 and TRBJ2-7; D not certain. The CDR3 runs 14 residues. CDR1 and CDR2 from the germline V gene are SGHRS and YFSETQ. The germline V and J ends were trimmed by 2 bases and 6 bases, with 15 bases remaining between them. This chain's CDR3 is CASSLDGYRREQYF. Here the CDR3 DNA reads TGCGCCAGCAGCTTAGATGGCTATCGTCGCGAGCAGTACTTC.

The chain links TRBV7-2 to TRBJ2-2; D is tentatively TRBD1 or TRBD2 (6 bases each). The germline V gene encodes CDR1 SGHTA and CDR2 FQGNSA. This CDR3 is built from 14 residues. Trimming stripped 6 bases from V and 4 bases from J, with 12 bases between. In DNA, the CDR3 is TGTGCCAGCAGGGAGGGGGTGATCACCGGGGAGCTGTTTTTT. Translation: CASREGVITGELFF.

The chain has TRBV27 and TRBJ1-2, with 11 bases aligning to TRBD1. In germline, CDR1 is MNHEY, CDR2 SMNVEV (reference sequence). This CDR3 contains 12 residues. Trimming cost V 3 bases and J 11 bases; bases outside gene matches: 2. The DNA of the CDR3 is TGTGCCAGCAGTTTGGGGACAGGGGGATACACCTTC. This gives the protein CASSLGTGGYTF.

DNA of the CDR3: TGTGCCAGCAGCTTAAGTGTATGGGGGGAACAAGGGGGCTACACCTTC. This gives the protein CASSLSVWGEQGGYTF. The chain uses TRBV7-8 and TRBJ1-2; tentatively, D is TRBD1 (5 bases). V was shortened by 2 bases and J by 8 bases, with 21 bases between the two germline ends. Per the germline V gene, CDR1 is SGHVS and CDR2 is FQNEAQ. This CDR3 region has 16 residues.

In its sample, this clonotype was seen many times. This sequence joins TRBV29-1 and TRBJ2-7, with 10 nucleotides matching TRBD1. The germline gives CDR1 SQVTM, CDR2 ANQGSEA. The CDR3 is 12 residues long. Trimming removed 7 bases from V and 2 bases from J; junction bases left unmatched: 2. The CDR3 here is CSAGTGAYEQYF. DNA for the CDR3: TGCAGCGCCGGGACAGGGGCCTACGAGCAGTACTTC.

This clonotype was counted a few times. The J gene is TRBJ1-4, the V gene TRBV25-1; perhaps TRBD1 as D (6 bases). Trimming removed 7 bases from V and 7 bases from J, with 16 bases in between. The CDR3 is made up of 14 amino acids. Per the germline V gene, CDR1 is MGHDK and CDR2 is SYGVNS. The CDR3 region has the DNA TGTGCCAGCACCTTTCAGGGGTCGGGTGAAAAACTGTTTTTT. Translation gives CASTFQGSGEKLFF.